This TCR beta chain was documented in a study of T-cell memory formation after mild COVID-19. Study-level background: Largely donor-specific sequence clusters came from a couple of donors. General study findings and limits: Clones from the second wave (peaking day 37) had unconfirmed SARS-CoV-2 specificity. Clones contracting across day 15 to 85 had a balanced CD4/CD8 profile; later expanding clones leaned CD4+. CM and EM subsets held most contracting CD4+ clones; EMRA held CD8+ ones.

TCRdb re-called the 5' RACE reads through MiXCR, storing one row per CDR3 protein. The sample lists fewer than 450,000 distinct CDR3 sequences, under 25% seen once, with roughly an eighth in the top ten. On this clonotype: Its antigen remains unidentified.

This receptor was taken from an adult woman who had mild COVID-19 (a few samples of this study predate the infection). Cell type and time point are not known. Material: PBMCs or a T cell subset sorted from them (not recorded which).

Here the CDR3 DNA reads TGTGCCAGCACCCCGGGAGATACGCAGTATTTT. Encoded protein: CASTPGDTQYF. The rearrangement joins TRBV12-3 or TRBV12-4 to TRBJ2-3; D is unresolved. The CDR3 totals 11 residues. Trimming took 7 bases from V and 5 from J, leaving 7 bases between them.